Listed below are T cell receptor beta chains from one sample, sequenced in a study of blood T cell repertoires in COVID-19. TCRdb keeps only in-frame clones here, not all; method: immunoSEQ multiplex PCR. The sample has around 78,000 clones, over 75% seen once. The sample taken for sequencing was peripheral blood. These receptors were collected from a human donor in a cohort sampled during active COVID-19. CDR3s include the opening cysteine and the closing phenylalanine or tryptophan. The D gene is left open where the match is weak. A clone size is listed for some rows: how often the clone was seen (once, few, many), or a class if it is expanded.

CDR3 protein: CASSPGQGDYEQYF
CDR3 DNA: TGTGCCAGCAGCCCCGGACAGGGGGACTACGAGCAGTACTTC
J gene: TRBJ2-7
clone size: .
D gene: TRBD1
V gene: TRBV9

CDR3 protein: CASSSTGGGYGYTF
CDR3 DNA: TGCGCCAGCAGCTCGACAGGGGGTGGCTATGGCTACACCTTC
J gene: TRBJ1-2
clone size: .
D gene: TRBD1
V gene: TRBV5-1

CDR3 protein: CATSDPTSGGASGELFF
CDR3 DNA: TGTGCCACCAGTGACCCGACTAGCGGGGGGGCGAGCGGGGAGCTGTTTTTT
J gene: TRBJ2-2
clone size: .
D gene: TRBD2
V gene: TRBV24-1

CDR3 protein: CASSVQGANTGELFF
CDR3 DNA: TGTGCCAGCAGCGTCCAGGGGGCAAATACCGGGGAGCTGTTTTTT
J gene: TRBJ2-2
clone size: .
D gene: TRBD1
V gene: TRBV9

CDR3 protein: CASMRTPGTLGGYTGYTF
CDR3 DNA: TGTGCCAGCATGCGAACCCCCGGGACGCTTGGGGGCTATACTGGCTACACCTTC
J gene: TRBJ1-2
clone size: .
D gene: .
V gene: TRBV2

CDR3 protein: CASRHRAVGTGELFF
CDR3 DNA: TGTGCCAGCAGACACAGGGCGGTCGGCACCGGGGAGCTGTTTTTT
J gene: TRBJ2-2
clone size: .
D gene: .
V gene: TRBV6-5

CDR3 protein: CASRLTPGMANEKLFF
CDR3 DNA: TGTGCCAGCAGACTAACCCCGGGGATGGCTAATGAAAAACTGTTTTTT
J gene: TRBJ1-4
clone size: .
D gene: .
V gene: TRBV28

CDR3 protein: CASSVTGGVYEQYF
CDR3 DNA: TGTGCCAGCAGTGTGACAGGGGGCGTCTACGAGCAGTACTTC
J gene: TRBJ2-7
clone size: .
D gene: TRBD1
V gene: TRBV2

CDR3 protein: CASSLWRGPDTGELFF
CDR3 DNA: TGTGCCAGCAGCTTGTGGAGGGGGCCGGATACCGGGGAGCTGTTTTTT
J gene: TRBJ2-2
clone size: .
D gene: .
V gene: TRBV5-6

CDR3 protein: CARSLASEGQGGSPLHF
CDR3 DNA: TGTGCCAGAAGCTTGGCCTCCGAGGGGCAGGGGGGTTCACCCCTCCACTTT
J gene: TRBJ1-6
clone size: few
D gene: TRBD1
V gene: TRBV5-3

CDR3 protein: CASSPRRATNEKLFF
CDR3 DNA: TGTGCCAGCAGCCCCCGACGGGCAACTAATGAAAAACTGTTTTTT
J gene: TRBJ1-4
clone size: .
D gene: .
V gene: TRBV5-6

CDR3 protein: CAWSGRGPRGANVLTF
CDR3 DNA: TGTGCCTGGAGTGGCAGGGGGCCGAGGGGGGCCAACGTCCTGACTTTC
J gene: TRBJ2-6
clone size: .
D gene: TRBD1
V gene: TRBV30

CDR3 protein: CASSDTGVLPYEQYF
CDR3 DNA: TGTGCCAGCAGTGATACAGGGGTCCTTCCCTACGAGCAGTACTTC
J gene: TRBJ2-7
clone size: .
D gene: TRBD1
V gene: TRBV28

CDR3 protein: CASSSPWDRGLYEQYF
CDR3 DNA: TGTGCCAGCAGTTCCCCTTGGGACAGGGGGCTCTACGAGCAGTACTTC
J gene: TRBJ2-7
clone size: .
D gene: TRBD1
V gene: TRBV6-2/TRBV6-3

CDR3 protein: CASSVDHSSYEQYF
CDR3 DNA: TGTGCCAGCAGCGTAGATCACAGCTCCTACGAGCAGTACTTC
J gene: TRBJ2-7
clone size: .
D gene: .
V gene: TRBV9

CDR3 protein: CASSGGPGGKVTEAFF
CDR3 DNA: TGTGCCAGCAGTGGGGGCCCGGGGGGAAAAGTCACTGAAGCTTTCTTT
J gene: TRBJ1-1
clone size: .
D gene: .
V gene: TRBV25-1

CDR3 protein: CASSHATGGGYTF
CDR3 DNA: TGTGCCAGCAGCCACGCGACAGGGGGCGGCTACACCTTC
J gene: TRBJ1-2
clone size: .
D gene: TRBD1
V gene: TRBV3-1/TRBV3-2

CDR3 protein: CASSLEGILNTEAFF
CDR3 DNA: TGCGCCAGCAGCTTGGAGGGGATTTTGAACACTGAAGCTTTCTTT
J gene: TRBJ1-1
clone size: .
D gene: .
V gene: TRBV5-1

CDR3 protein: CASSPGMNSNQPQHF
CDR3 DNA: TGTGCCAGCAGCCCGGGGATGAACAGCAATCAGCCCCAGCATTTT
J gene: TRBJ1-5
clone size: .
D gene: .
V gene: TRBV5-8

CDR3 protein: CASSLELKGQGRAFF
CDR3 DNA: TGTGCCAGCAGCTTAGAACTCAAGGGACAGGGTCGAGCTTTCTTT
J gene: TRBJ1-1
clone size: .
D gene: TRBD1
V gene: TRBV11-2

CDR3 protein: CASSSSIYGYTF
CDR3 DNA: TGTGCCAGCAGCTCTTCTATCTATGGCTACACCTTC
J gene: TRBJ1-2
clone size: once
D gene: .
V gene: TRBV7-9

CDR3 protein: CASSARTGPTGELFF
CDR3 DNA: TGTGCCAGCAGCGCTCGGACAGGCCCTACAGGGGAGCTGTTTTTT
J gene: TRBJ2-2
clone size: .
D gene: TRBD1
V gene: TRBV9

CDR3 protein: CAISDGNYGYTF
CDR3 DNA: TGTGCCATCAGTGACGGTAACTATGGCTACACCTTC
J gene: TRBJ1-2
clone size: .
D gene: .
V gene: TRBV10-3

CDR3 protein: CASSSTGAGNTIYF
CDR3 DNA: TGTGCCAGCAGCTCTACAGGGGCTGGAAACACCATATATTTT
J gene: TRBJ1-3
clone size: .
D gene: TRBD1
V gene: TRBV13

CDR3 protein: CASSLDRGIYGYTF
CDR3 DNA: TGCGCCAGCAGCTTGGACAGGGGGATCTATGGCTACACCTTC
J gene: TRBJ1-2
clone size: few
D gene: TRBD1
V gene: TRBV5-1

CDR3 protein: CASSVFLEGETQYF
CDR3 DNA: TGTGCCAGCAGCGTGTTTCTAGAGGGAGAGACCCAGTACTTC
J gene: TRBJ2-5
clone size: .
D gene: .
V gene: TRBV9

CDR3 protein: CASTRDRDWNQPQHF
CDR3 DNA: TGTGCCAGTACAAGGGACAGGGACTGGAATCAGCCCCAGCATTTT
J gene: TRBJ1-5
clone size: .
D gene: TRBD1
V gene: TRBV19

CDR3 protein: CSGHGLAGADTQYF
CDR3 DNA: TGCAGCGGGCATGGACTAGCGGGGGCAGATACGCAGTATTTT
J gene: TRBJ2-3
clone size: once
D gene: TRBD2
V gene: TRBV29-1

CDR3 protein: CASSIRGRVVGNTIYF
CDR3 DNA: TGTGCCAGTAGTATCAGGGGGCGAGTGGTTGGAAACACCATATATTTT
J gene: TRBJ1-3
clone size: .
D gene: TRBD1
V gene: TRBV19

CDR3 protein: CASSPRPRGTQYF
CDR3 DNA: TGTGCCAGCAGCCCTCGCCCCAGGGGGACCCAGTACTTC
J gene: TRBJ2-5
clone size: .
D gene: .
V gene: TRBV7-2

CDR3 protein: CASSPGSGSNEQFF
CDR3 DNA: TGTGCCAGCTCACCGGGTTCAGGGTCCAATGAGCAGTTCTTC
J gene: TRBJ2-1
clone size: .
D gene: .
V gene: TRBV18

CDR3 protein: CAVGGPSEQYF
CDR3 DNA: TGTGCCGTGGGGGGGCCTAGCGAGCAGTACTTC
J gene: TRBJ2-7
clone size: .
D gene: .
V gene: TRBV27

CDR3 protein: CASSETGQGRAKNIQYF
CDR3 DNA: TGTGCCAGCAGTGAAACAGGGCAGGGAAGGGCCAAAAACATTCAGTACTTC
J gene: TRBJ2-4
clone size: .
D gene: .
V gene: TRBV6-1

CDR3 protein: CASTGEGRNTEAFF
CDR3 DNA: TGTGCCAGCACCGGCGAAGGGAGGAACACTGAAGCTTTTTTT
J gene: TRBJ1-1
clone size: .
D gene: .
V gene: TRBV6-5

CDR3 protein: CASSQDKDIQYF
CDR3 DNA: TGTGCCAGCAGCCAGGACAAGGACATTCAGTACTTC
J gene: TRBJ2-4
clone size: .
D gene: .
V gene: TRBV3-1/TRBV3-2

CDR3 protein: CASTRTVNEQYF
CDR3 DNA: TGTGCCAGCACCCGGACAGTAAACGAGCAGTACTTC
J gene: TRBJ2-7
clone size: .
D gene: .
V gene: TRBV11-2

CDR3 protein: CASSYGDSSYEQYF
CDR3 DNA: TGCGCCAGCAGCTACGGGGACAGCTCCTACGAGCAGTACTTC
J gene: TRBJ2-7
clone size: .
D gene: TRBD1
V gene: TRBV5-1

CDR3 protein: CASSLTGGAGNSPLHF
CDR3 DNA: TGCGCCAGCAGCTTGACAGGGGGCGCGGGGAATTCACCCCTCCACTTT
J gene: TRBJ1-6
clone size: .
D gene: TRBD1
V gene: TRBV5-1

CDR3 protein: CATSDPGTGVSPLHF
CDR3 DNA: TGTGCCACCAGTGACCCCGGGACAGGGGTTTCACCCCTCCACTTT
J gene: TRBJ1-6
clone size: .
D gene: TRBD1
V gene: TRBV24-1

CDR3 protein: CASSLDPANTGELFF
CDR3 DNA: TGCGCCAGCAGCCTGGACCCGGCGAACACCGGGGAGCTGTTTTTT
J gene: TRBJ2-2
clone size: .
D gene: .
V gene: TRBV5-1

CDR3 protein: CASSPGTGGTGELFF
CDR3 DNA: TGCGCCAGCAGCCCCGGGACAGGGGGCACCGGGGAGCTGTTTTTT
J gene: TRBJ2-2
clone size: few
D gene: TRBD1
V gene: TRBV5-1

CDR3 protein: CASNTRAGRNQPQHF
CDR3 DNA: TGCGCCAGCAATACCCGTGCAGGGCGCAATCAGCCCCAGCATTTT
J gene: TRBJ1-5
clone size: .
D gene: .
V gene: TRBV23-1

CDR3 protein: CASSSFTGGNTIYF
CDR3 DNA: TGTGCCAGCAGTTCCTTCACAGGGGGAAACACCATATATTTT
J gene: TRBJ1-3
clone size: .
D gene: .
V gene: TRBV6-5

CDR3 protein: CASSRDRPPLQETQYF
CDR3 DNA: TGTGCCAGCAGTCGAGACAGGCCCCCTTTACAAGAGACCCAGTACTTC
J gene: TRBJ2-5
clone size: .
D gene: .
V gene: TRBV6-6

CDR3 protein: CASSQGVGGRSNQPQHF
CDR3 DNA: TGTGCCAGCAGCCAAGGGGTAGGGGGAAGGAGCAATCAGCCCCAGCATTTT
J gene: TRBJ1-5
clone size: once
D gene: .
V gene: TRBV3-1/TRBV3-2

CDR3 protein: CASSRMANTEAFF
CDR3 DNA: TGTGCCAGCAGCCGTATGGCGAACACTGAAGCTTTCTTT
J gene: TRBJ1-1
clone size: once
D gene: .
V gene: TRBV7-8

CDR3 protein: CASSLVGGQGNYGYTF
CDR3 DNA: TGCGCCAGCAGCTTGGTTGGTGGTCAGGGTAACTATGGCTACACCTTC
J gene: TRBJ1-2
clone size: .
D gene: .
V gene: TRBV5-1

CDR3 protein: CASSSGGLGETQYF
CDR3 DNA: TGTGCCAGTTCCAGCGGGGGGCTTGGTGAGACCCAGTACTTC
J gene: TRBJ2-5
clone size: .
D gene: TRBD2
V gene: TRBV19

CDR3 protein: CASSQDQPTRDGYTF
CDR3 DNA: TGCGCCAGCAGCCAAGATCAGCCGACCCGGGATGGCTACACCTTC
J gene: TRBJ1-2
clone size: .
D gene: .
V gene: TRBV4-1

CDR3 protein: CASSGQGSTTEAFF
CDR3 DNA: TGCGCCAGCAGCGGACAGGGTAGTACCACTGAAGCTTTCTTT
J gene: TRBJ1-1
clone size: .
D gene: TRBD1
V gene: TRBV10-2

CDR3 protein: CASSLDGGITEAFF
CDR3 DNA: TGCGCCAGCAGCTTGGACGGAGGTATCACTGAAGCTTTCTTT
J gene: TRBJ1-1
clone size: once
D gene: .
V gene: TRBV5-1

CDR3 protein: CASNPGRDNSPLHF
CDR3 DNA: TGTGCCAGTAATCCCGGCAGGGATAATTCACCCCTCCACTTT
J gene: TRBJ1-6
clone size: .
D gene: .
V gene: TRBV19

CDR3 protein: CASSPDRGDYGSPLHF
CDR3 DNA: TGTGCCAGCAGCCCTGACAGGGGGGATTATGGCTCACCCCTCCACTTT
J gene: TRBJ1-6
clone size: .
D gene: TRBD1
V gene: TRBV5-5

CDR3 protein: CASSVETAGDGELFF
CDR3 DNA: TGTGCCAGCAGCGTAGAGACAGCGGGGGACGGGGAGCTGTTTTTT
J gene: TRBJ2-2
clone size: .
D gene: TRBD2
V gene: TRBV9

CDR3 protein: CASSVWTVGYEQYF
CDR3 DNA: TGCGCCAGCAGTGTCTGGACAGTGGGATACGAGCAGTACTTC
J gene: TRBJ2-7
clone size: .
D gene: .
V gene: TRBV10-2